This TCR beta chain originates from a study of identical twins. Study observations and caveats: Findings depended on cross-sectional statistics rather than tracking the same donors. Invariant T cells like MAIT and iNKT could partly confound the zero-insertion analyses. Insertions were reduced in abundant cord blood beta clonotypes but not in memory repertoires.

The CDR3 runs 16 residues. V lost 2 bases to trimming and J lost 4 bases; unmatched junction nucleotides: 8. Germline V lookup: CDR1 MNHEY, CDR2 SVGAGI. This clonotype was counted only a few times. Its antigen is not known. TCRdb used MiXCR to reprocess the 5' RACE reads, holding one entry per CDR3 protein. The repertoire holds a few hundred thousand distinct CDR3 sequences, with more than 9.5% as singletons. The data were also submitted as part of a second study, on yellow fever vaccine responses in identical twins. Per that study: Twins' T cell vaccine responses reportedly looked partly convergent, partly personalized.

The sequencing input was memory (CD45RO+) T cells sorted from blood. The genes are TRBV6-5 and TRBJ2-1; 7 bases agree with TRBD2. This receptor was obtained from a woman aged 18 to 35 in good health. CDR3 sequence reads: CASSYAAGVEYNEQFF. DNA for the CDR3: TGTGCCAGCAGTTACGCGGCGGGAGTAGAATACAATGAGCAGTTCTTC.